This T cell receptor (beta chain) was documented in a study of T cells in Graves' hyperthyroidism and ophthalmopathy. This clonotype was picked up many times. The CDR3 loop spans 14 amino acids. Germline-derived CDR1 and CDR2 are MDHEN and SYDVKM. Trimming left V 3 bases short and J 3 bases short, with 12 bases between. The investigators amplified TCR beta CDR3 regions from RNA transcripts. During a first-round RT-PCR of the TCR CDR3, the HTBI primer set was used. TCRdb independently ran MiXCR on the multiplex PCR reads; one entry per CDR3 protein. The repertoire holds 600,000 to 700,000 distinct CDR3 sequences, with roughly 15% as singletons.

The TCR sequence derives from a woman aged 40 to 50 with Graves' ophthalmopathy. The chain joins TRBV28 to TRBJ2-7, with D possibly TRBD1 on 6 matching bases. What was sequenced was blood. CDR3 in amino acids: CASSFIGQIYEQYF. The CDR3 coding sequence is TGTGCCAGCAGTTTTATCGGACAGATCTACGAGCAGTACTTC.